This TCR beta chain comes out of a study of blood T cell repertoires in COVID-19. Those enrolled in Seattle joined during active infection and were followed longitudinally afterward. Per the authors' pipeline: The assay estimated nucleated cells by amplifying reference gene primers. Clones were sequenced by immunoSEQ multiplex PCR, and TCRdb holds only the in-frame ones, with some missing. V and J calls and clone size are those listed in that table; D and trimming were worked out from the DNA. The table lists about 220,000 clones, 65% to 90% of them singletons. This clone was recorded once. V was shortened by 1 base and J by 7 bases, with 14 bases between the two germline ends. The germline V gene has CDR1 LGHDT and CDR2 YNNKEL (reference sequence). The CDR3 covers 15 residues.

This receptor was taken from a woman aged 70-85 years with COVID-19, enrolled during active disease. Sequenced sample: peripheral blood. This sequence joins TRBV3-1 (or the pseudogene TRBV3-2) and TRBJ1-5; no clear D. The CDR3 region is CASSQVSGYNQPQHF. The CDR3, as DNA: TGTGCCAGCAGCCAAGTGTCCGGGTATAACCAGCCCCAGCATTTT.